This TCR beta chain derives from a study of T cells after yellow fever vaccination. This clonotype has more than one count but fewer than ten. CDR3 length: 16 residues. The J segment lost 3 bases and the V segment lost 7 bases, leaving 12 bases of the junction unmatched. Germline assignment: CDR1 SNHLY and CDR2 FYNNEI. MiXCR, run by TCRdb on the 5' RACE reads, gives a single entry per CDR3 protein. The data contain some 390,000 distinct CDR3 sequences, over 15% of them singletons. This TCR was sampled from a man between 18 and 29 years old who received the YFV17D yellow fever vaccine. The rearrangement links TRBV2 to TRBJ2-7; 10 bases are a match to TRBD2. The material was PBMCs, obtained before the yellow fever booster vaccination. The CDR3 DNA sequence: TGTGCCAGCACACTCCGGCTAGCGGGGGTCAACTACGAGCAGTACTTC. It encodes CASTLRLAGVNYEQYF.